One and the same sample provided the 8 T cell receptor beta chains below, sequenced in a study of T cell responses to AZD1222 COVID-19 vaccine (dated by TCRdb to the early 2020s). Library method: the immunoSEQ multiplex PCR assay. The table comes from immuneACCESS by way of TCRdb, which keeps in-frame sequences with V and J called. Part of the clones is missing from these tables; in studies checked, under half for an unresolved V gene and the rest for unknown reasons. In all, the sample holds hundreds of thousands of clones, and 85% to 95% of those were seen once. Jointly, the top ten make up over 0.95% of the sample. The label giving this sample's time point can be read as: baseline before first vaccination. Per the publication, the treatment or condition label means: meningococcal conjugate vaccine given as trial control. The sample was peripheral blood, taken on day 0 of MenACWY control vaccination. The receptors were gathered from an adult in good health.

The CDR3 DNA follows: TGTGCCAGCAGCACCACTTACAGGGGGCCTGGCGCTTTCTTT. Protein: CASSTTYRGPGAFF. The V gene is TRBV3-1 (or the pseudogene TRBV3-2), the J gene TRBJ1-1; 9 bases match TRBD1. The V segment lost 5 bases and the J segment 11 bases; nucleotides outside the gene matches: 12. This CDR3 is built from 14 residues. The germline V gene has CDR1 LGHDT and CDR2 YNNKEL (reference sequence).

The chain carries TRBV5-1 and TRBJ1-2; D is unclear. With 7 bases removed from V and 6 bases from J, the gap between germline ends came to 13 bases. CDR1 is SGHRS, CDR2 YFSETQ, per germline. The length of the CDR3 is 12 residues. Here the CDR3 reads CASGPHPDGYTF. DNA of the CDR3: TGCGCCAGCGGGCCCCACCCGGATGGCTACACCTTC.

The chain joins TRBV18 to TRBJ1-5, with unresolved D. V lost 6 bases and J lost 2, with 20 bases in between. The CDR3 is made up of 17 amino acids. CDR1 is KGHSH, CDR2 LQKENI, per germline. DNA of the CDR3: TGTGCCAGCTCGTCTGGTCGAGGACCGGCCGGCAATCAGCCCCAGCATTTT. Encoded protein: CASSSGRGPAGNQPQHF.

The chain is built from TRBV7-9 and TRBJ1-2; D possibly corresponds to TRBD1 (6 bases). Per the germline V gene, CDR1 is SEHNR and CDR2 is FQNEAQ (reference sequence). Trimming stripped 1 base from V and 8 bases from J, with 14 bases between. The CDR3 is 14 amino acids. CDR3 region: CASSLVGGLRGYTF. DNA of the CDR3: TGTGCCAGCAGCTTAGTTGGGGGGCTCAGGGGCTACACCTTC.

CDR3 protein: CASSRSPRNTEAFF. The CDR3, as DNA: TGTGCCAGTAGCCGATCCCCGCGGAACACTGAAGCTTTCTTT. V and J are TRBV19 and TRBJ1-1; no clear D. V lost 6 bases, J lost 1 base, and 12 bases lay in between. This CDR3 has 14 amino acids. Germline CDR1 LNHDA, CDR2 SQIVND (reference sequence). Full variable domain (missing parts from reference TRBV19 and TRBJ1-1): DGGITQSPKYLFRKEGQNVTLSCEQNLNHDAMYWYRQDPGQGLRLIYYSQIVNDFQKGDIAEGYSVSREKKESFPLTVTSAQKNPTAFYLCASSRSPRNTEAFFGQGTRLTVV.

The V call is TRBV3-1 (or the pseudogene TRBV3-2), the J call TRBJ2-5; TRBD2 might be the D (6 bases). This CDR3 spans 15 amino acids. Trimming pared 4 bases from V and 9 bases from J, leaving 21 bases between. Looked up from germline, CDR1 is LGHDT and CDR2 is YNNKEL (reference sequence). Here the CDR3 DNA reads TGTGCCAGCAGCCCCGTTAGCGGACGCCCTTTGGCCCAGTACTTC. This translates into CASSPVSGRPLAQYF.

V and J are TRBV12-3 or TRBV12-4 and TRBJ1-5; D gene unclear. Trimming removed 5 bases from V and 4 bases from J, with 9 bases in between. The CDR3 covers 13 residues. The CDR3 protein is CASSISGNQPQHF. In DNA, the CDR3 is TGTGCCAGCAGTATTTCAGGAAATCAGCCCCAGCATTTT.

CDR3 nucleotides: TGTGCCAGCAGAGGACAGGGTGCCTATGGCTACACCTTC. Amino acid sequence: CASRGQGAYGYTF. The rearrangement uses TRBV6-5 and TRBJ1-2; 8 positions agree with TRBD1. The V segment lost 6 bases and the J segment 4 bases; nucleotides outside the gene matches: 4. The CDR3 contains 13 residues. Per the germline V gene, CDR1 is MNHEY and CDR2 is SVGAGI.